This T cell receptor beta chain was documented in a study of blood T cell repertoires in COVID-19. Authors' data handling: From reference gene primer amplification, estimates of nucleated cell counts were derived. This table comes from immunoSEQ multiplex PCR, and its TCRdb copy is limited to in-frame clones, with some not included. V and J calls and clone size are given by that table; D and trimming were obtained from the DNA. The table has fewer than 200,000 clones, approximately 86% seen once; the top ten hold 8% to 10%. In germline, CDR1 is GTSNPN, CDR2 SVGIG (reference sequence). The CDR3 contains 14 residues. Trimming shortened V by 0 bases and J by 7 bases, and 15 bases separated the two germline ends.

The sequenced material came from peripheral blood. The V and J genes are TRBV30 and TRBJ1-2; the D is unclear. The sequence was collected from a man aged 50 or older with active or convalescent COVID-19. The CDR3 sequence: CAWSVHLQLGGYTF. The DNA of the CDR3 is TGTGCCTGGAGTGTTCACCTACAACTAGGTGGCTACACCTTC. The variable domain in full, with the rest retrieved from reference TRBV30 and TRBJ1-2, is SQTIHQWPATLVQPVGSPLSLECTVEGTSNPNLYWYRQAAGRGLQLLFYSVGIGQISSEVPQNLSASRPQDRQFILSSKKLLLSDSGFYLCAWSVHLQLGGYTFGSGTRLTVV.